This paragraph reports one T cell receptor beta chain. These data come from a study of T cell responses to AZD1222 COVID-19 vaccine. Produced via immunoSEQ multiplex PCR; TCRdb's table is partial and in-frame only. Here the sample spans around 95,000 clones, around 87% being singletons. CDR3 length: 14 amino acids. Germline CDR1 reads LNHNV; CDR2 reads YYDKDF (reference sequence). The V end lost 1 base, the J end lost 4 bases, and 7 bases lay between the germline ends. The sequenced sample was peripheral blood, obtained on day 0 of MenACWY control vaccination. The TCR was taken from an adult in good health. The rearrangement links TRBV15 to TRBJ1-4; no reliable D call. The CDR3 DNA sequence: TGTGCCACCAGCAGAGGGCAGTTTAATGAAAAACTGTTTTTT. Its protein product is CATSRGQFNEKLFF.